These 21 T cell receptor beta chains originate from one sample sequenced in a study of shared clonotypes between healthy human individuals. Using immunoSEQ multiplex PCR, the repertoire was profiled, and TCRdb retains in-frame clones only, with some absent. The table lists approximately 2.1 million clones, 93% of them singletons. Sequencing was done on a sample of naive CD4+ T cells from PBMCs. The subset: CD45RA+ positively selected. The origin of the receptors is a man in his late teens or twenties in good health. Some clones in this sample may be carry-over from other donors' samples.

This chain uses TRBV15 with TRBJ2-4; 8 bases line up with TRBD2. Germline V lookup: CDR1 LNHNV, CDR2 YYDKDF (reference sequence). Unmatched junction bases numbered 9, after V lost 1 base and J lost 1 base. The CDR3 consists of 18 residues. CDR3 in amino acids: CATSRGYGTSGAKNIQYF. CDR3 in DNA: TGTGCCACCAGCAGAGGTTATGGGACTAGTGGGGCCAAAAACATTCAGTACTTC.

V and J are TRBV7-5 and TRBJ2-3. TRBV7-5 is an annotated pseudogene. There are 17 residues in the CDR3. The CDR3 loop reads CARSLAKGPLGTDTQYF. The CDR3 bases are TGTGCCAGAAGCTTAGCCAAGGGACCCCTTGGGACAGATACGCAGTATTTT.

The CDR3 spells CASSLAANPYEQYF. The CDR3 DNA reads TGCGCCAGCAGCTTGGCGGCCAACCCCTACGAGCAGTACTTC. The V and J genes are TRBV5-1 and TRBJ2-7, with D uncertain. CDR1 and CDR2 (germline): SGHRS, YFSETQ. The CDR3 totals 14 residues. The V end was cut by 0 bases, the J end by 2 bases, with 9 bases between.

A remark on this clone: The same CDR3 is also encoded by other DNA sequences in this sample. The chain uses TRBV28 and TRBJ1-1; D ambiguous. The germline CDR1 and CDR2 sequences are MDHEN and SYDVKM. V was clipped by 5 bases and J by 0 bases, with 4 bases between them. The CDR3 consists of 12 residues. CDR3 DNA sequence: TGTGCCAGCAGTGGGTTGAACACTGAAGCTTTCTTT. As protein: CASSGLNTEAFF.

The V gene is TRBV28, the J gene TRBJ1-2; D gene unclear. The CDR3 contains 13 residues. CDR1 is MDHEN, CDR2 SYDVKM, per germline. Between the trimmed V and J ends, which lost 5 bases and 4 bases, there was a span of 11 bases. The CDR3 DNA reads as TGTGCCAGCAGTACCCGGGTTACCTATGGCTACACCTTC. The encoded protein is CASSTRVTYGYTF.

The chain is built from TRBV4-3 and TRBJ1-2, with 8 bases matching TRBD1. The CDR3 length is 16 residues. With V trimmed by 3 bases and J by 0 bases, 6 bases remained unmatched. Germline loops: CDR1 LGHNA, CDR2 YSLEER. Here the CDR3 DNA reads TGCGCCAGCAGCCAGGGACAGGCCACAACTAACTATGGCTACACCTTC. Its protein is CASSQGQATTNYGYTF.

The rearrangement uses TRBV18 and TRBJ1-5, with D unclear. Trimming took 3 bases from V and 2 from J, leaving 11 bases between them. The CDR3 has 15 amino acids. CDR1 is KGHSH, CDR2 LQKENI, per germline. This chain's CDR3 is CASSPQAIGNQPQHF. DNA for the CDR3: TGTGCCAGCTCACCCCAGGCCATTGGCAATCAGCCCCAGCATTTT.

This chain uses TRBV6-5 with TRBJ2-7; D is uncertain. Trimming removed 0 bases from V and 6 bases from J, with 9 bases in between. Per germline, CDR1 MNHEY and CDR2 SVGAGI. This CDR3 has 13 amino acids. In DNA form, the CDR3 reads TGTGCCAGCAGTTACTCGTTCTTGAGCGAGCAGTACTTC. It translates to CASSYSFLSEQYF.

The chain uses TRBV9 and TRBJ2-3, with 7 positions matching TRBD2. Trimming at V came to 4 bases and at J to 4 bases, leaving 15 bases not matched to a gene. CDR1 and CDR2 from the germline V gene are SGDLS and YYNGEE. The CDR3 has 17 amino acids. Written as DNA, the CDR3 is TGTGCCAGCAGCCCCCGGGGGGTGGGAGGTGTCGCAGATACGCAGTATTTT. Protein: CASSPRGVGGVADTQYF.

To note about this clone: This sample also contains other DNA sequences that code for the same CDR3. The chain couples TRBV11-2 to TRBJ2-3; D is perhaps TRBD2 (6 bases). Germline V lookup: CDR1 SGHAT, CDR2 FQNNGV. Trimming cost V 1 base and J 3 bases, with 8 bases left between them. CDR3 size: 14 residues. CDR3 sequence reads: CASSLVGTTDTQYF. CDR3 sequence (DNA): TGTGCCAGCAGCTTAGTCGGGACTACAGATACGCAGTATTTT.

This clone was seen once. The rearrangement joins TRBV6-4 to TRBJ2-6; 7 nucleotides line up with TRBD1. V was clipped by 9 bases and J by 4 bases; unmatched bases: 6. The length of the CDR3 is 14 residues. CDR1 and CDR2 from the germline V gene are MRHNA and SNTAGT. The CDR3 DNA reads as TGTGCCAGTCGACAGGGTCCAGGGGCCAACGTCCTGACTTTC. Translation: CASRQGPGANVLTF.

This clone was seen more than once but under ten times. The V gene is TRBV2, the J gene TRBJ1-5; no clear D. The CDR3 loop spans 12 amino acids. Germline CDR1 SNHLY, CDR2 FYNNEI. Trimming left V 8 bases short and J 8 bases short, with 13 bases between. Here the CDR3 DNA reads TGTGCCAGCGGACGGGGAAAGGAGCCCCAGCATTTT. It codes for CASGRGKEPQHF.

The V gene is TRBV28, the J gene TRBJ2-7, with 11 bases identical to TRBD2. Unmatched junction bases numbered 7, after V lost 5 bases and J lost 7 bases. The CDR3 runs 14 residues. CDR1 is MDHEN, CDR2 SYDVKM, per germline. This CDR3 is CASSETTSGAEQYF. The DNA of the CDR3 is TGTGCCAGCAGTGAAACGACTAGCGGGGCTGAGCAGTACTTC. The complete variable domain, with remaining parts taken from reference TRBV28 and TRBJ2-7, reads DVKVTQSSRYLVKRTGEKVFLECVQDMDHENMFWYRQDPGLGLRLIYFSYDVKMKEKGDIPEGYSVSREKKERFSLILESASTNQTSMYLCASSETTSGAEQYFGPGTRLTVT.

The chain joins TRBV4-1 to TRBJ2-3; a weak D match, TRBD2 (5 bases). The V end was cut by 7 bases, the J end by 4 bases, with 15 bases between. Germline V lookup: CDR1 MGHRA, CDR2 YSYEKL. This CDR3 spans 14 amino acids. CDR3: CASTILVSADTQYF. CDR3 bases: TGCGCCAGCACCATACTAGTCAGCGCAGATACGCAGTATTTT.

The chain has TRBV29-1 and TRBJ2-2; the D is unclear. Trimming cost V 5 bases and J 7 bases, with 14 bases left between them. This CDR3 has 13 residues. From germline, CDR1 is SQVTM and CDR2 ANQGSEA. The CDR3 protein is CSVQTRMVGELFF. The CDR3 region has the DNA TGCAGCGTTCAGACCCGGATGGTCGGGGAGCTGTTTTTT.

The chain recombines TRBV28 with TRBJ1-1; the D gene is possibly TRBD1 (5 bases). This CDR3 contains 15 residues. The V end was cut by 6 bases, the J end by 2 bases, with 16 bases between. The germline V gene has CDR1 MDHEN and CDR2 SYDVKM. The DNA for the CDR3 is TGTGCCAGCAGCACCACCGGGACGGGTAACACTGAAGCTTTCTTT. Translating gives CASSTTGTGNTEAFF.

V and J are TRBV7-9 and TRBJ2-1; the match to TRBD1 covers 9 bases. This CDR3 region has 15 residues. The germline gives CDR1 SEHNR, CDR2 FQNEAQ (reference sequence). With 4 bases clipped from V and 6 bases from J, the junction kept 7 bases outside the gene matches. The CDR3 region is CASSSSDRGGNEQFF. The CDR3 DNA reads as TGTGCCAGCAGCTCTTCGGACAGGGGTGGCAATGAGCAGTTCTTC.

The chain carries TRBV5-1 and TRBJ1-3; D is unclear. The CDR3 is 16 amino acids. Trimming left V 0 bases short and J 0 bases short, with 10 bases between. Germline CDR1 SGHRS, CDR2 YFSETQ. CDR3 nucleotide sequence: TGCGCCAGCAGCTTGGAGGCGACGGTCTCTGGAAACACCATATATTTT. It encodes CASSLEATVSGNTIYF.

The rearrangement uses TRBV11-2 and TRBJ1-1; possibly TRBD1 for D (5 bases). From germline, CDR1 is SGHAT and CDR2 FQNNGV. The V and J ends lost 5 bases and 6 bases respectively, with 13 bases between them. The CDR3 spans 13 residues. The CDR3 here is CASSEPGRAEAFF. The CDR3, as DNA: TGTGCCAGCAGCGAACCGGGACGCGCTGAAGCTTTCTTT.

V and J are TRBV28 and TRBJ2-2; the match to TRBD1 covers 10 bases. This CDR3 region has 17 residues. Looked up from germline, CDR1 is MDHEN and CDR2 is SYDVKM. With 5 bases clipped from V and 4 bases from J, the junction kept 10 bases outside the gene matches. The DNA for the CDR3 is TGTGCCAGCAGTCCCCCCCGGACAGGGGGAATCACCGGGGAGCTGTTTTTT. Protein product: CASSPPRTGGITGELFF.

The chain couples TRBV18 to TRBJ2-1, with 7 bases identical to TRBD1. V gave up 4 bases and J gave up 7 bases; unmatched junction bases: 7. CDR1 is KGHSH and CDR2 is LQKENI in the germline V gene. The CDR3 spans 14 residues. Here the CDR3 reads CASSRRTGENEQFF. DNA of the CDR3: TGTGCCAGCTCACGGCGAACAGGGGAGAATGAGCAGTTCTTC.